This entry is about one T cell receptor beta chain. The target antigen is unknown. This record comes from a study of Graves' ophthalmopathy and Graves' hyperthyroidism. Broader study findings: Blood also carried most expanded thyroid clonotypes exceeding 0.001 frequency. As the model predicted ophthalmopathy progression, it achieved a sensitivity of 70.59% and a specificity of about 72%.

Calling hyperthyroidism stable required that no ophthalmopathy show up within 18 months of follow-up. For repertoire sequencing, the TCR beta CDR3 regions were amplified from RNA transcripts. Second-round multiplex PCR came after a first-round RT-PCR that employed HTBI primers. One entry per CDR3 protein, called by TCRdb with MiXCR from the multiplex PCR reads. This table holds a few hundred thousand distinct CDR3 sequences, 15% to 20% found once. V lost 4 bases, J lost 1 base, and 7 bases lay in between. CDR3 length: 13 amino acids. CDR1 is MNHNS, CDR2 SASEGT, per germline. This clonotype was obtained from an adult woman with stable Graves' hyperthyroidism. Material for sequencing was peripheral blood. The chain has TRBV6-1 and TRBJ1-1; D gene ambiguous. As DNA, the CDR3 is TGTGCCAGCAGTGCCTCGGGGAACACTGAAGCTTTCTTT. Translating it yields CASSASGNTEAFF.